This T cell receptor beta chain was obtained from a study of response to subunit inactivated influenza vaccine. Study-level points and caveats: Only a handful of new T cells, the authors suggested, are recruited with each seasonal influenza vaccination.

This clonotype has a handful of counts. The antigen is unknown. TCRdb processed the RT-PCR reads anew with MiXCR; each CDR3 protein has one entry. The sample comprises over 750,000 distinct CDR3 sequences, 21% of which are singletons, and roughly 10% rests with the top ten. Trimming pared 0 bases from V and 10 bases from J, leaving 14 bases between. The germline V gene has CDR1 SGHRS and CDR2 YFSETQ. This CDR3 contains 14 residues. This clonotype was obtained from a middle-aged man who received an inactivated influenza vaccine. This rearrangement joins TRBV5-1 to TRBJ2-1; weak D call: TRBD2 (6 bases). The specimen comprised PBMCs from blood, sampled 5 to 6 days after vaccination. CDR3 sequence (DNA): TGCGCCAGCAGCTTGGTCGGGAGAGCCGAAGAGCAGTTCTTC. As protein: CASSLVGRAEEQFF. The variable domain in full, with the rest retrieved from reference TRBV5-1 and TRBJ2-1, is KAGVTQTPRYLIKTRGQQVTLSCSPISGHRSVSWYQQTPGQGLQFLFEYFSETQRNKGNFPGRFSGRQFSNSRSEMNVSTLELGDSALYLCASSLVGRAEEQFFGPGTRLTVL.